This T cell receptor beta chain is drawn from a study of beta chain features in type 1 diabetes. Study-wide background: All samples yielded roughly 100,000,000 examined sorted cells.

Between the trimmed V and J ends, which lost 6 bases and 6 bases, there was a span of 12 bases. This CDR3 is 12 amino acids long. Looked up from germline, CDR1 is SGHTA and CDR2 is FQGNSA. The entirety of the isolated RNA underwent reverse transcription, so expressed TCRB transcripts were sequenced. Repertoires were generated with immunoSEQ multiplex PCR, while TCRdb's copy carries only in-frame clones and drops some. The sample has 810,000 or so clones, roughly 15% seen once; the top ten hold about 0.02%. Blood was drawn once from each donor into heparinised tubes. The draws averaged around 120 mL. By way of CD45RO/CCR7/CD25/CD127/CD95/CD27, the CD4+ regulatory, stem cell-like memory, central memory and naive cells were sorted.

This TCR came from a woman aged 18-35 years in good health. Sequencing was performed on naive CD4+ T cells from blood. The chain employs TRBV7-2 and TRBJ2-7, with D hard to call. The CDR3 sequence: CASSYTLSEQYF. Here the CDR3 DNA reads TGTGCCAGCAGTTATACCCTCAGCGAGCAGTACTTC.